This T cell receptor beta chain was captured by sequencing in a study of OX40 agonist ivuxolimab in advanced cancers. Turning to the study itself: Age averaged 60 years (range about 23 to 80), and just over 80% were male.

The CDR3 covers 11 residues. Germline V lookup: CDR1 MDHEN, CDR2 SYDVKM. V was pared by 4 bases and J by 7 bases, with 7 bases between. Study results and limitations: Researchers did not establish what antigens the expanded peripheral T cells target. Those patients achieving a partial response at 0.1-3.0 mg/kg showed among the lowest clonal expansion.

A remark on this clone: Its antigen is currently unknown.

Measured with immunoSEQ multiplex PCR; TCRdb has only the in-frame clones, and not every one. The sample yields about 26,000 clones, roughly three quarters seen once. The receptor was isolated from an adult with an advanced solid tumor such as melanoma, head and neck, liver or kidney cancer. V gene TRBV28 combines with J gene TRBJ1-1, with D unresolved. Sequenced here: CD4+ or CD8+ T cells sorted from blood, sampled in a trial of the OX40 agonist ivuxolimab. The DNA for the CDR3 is TGTGCCAGCAGTTGGGCACTTGAAGCTTTCTTT. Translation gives CASSWALEAFF.